Listed here are 10 T cell receptor beta chains from one sample, sequenced in a study of blood T cells in healthy people across ages. Combining a sample-barcoded 5' primer with a J-beta primer mix, a second PCR ran for roughly 7 to 11 cycles. TCRdb ran MiXCR on the 5' RACE reads and lists one entry per CDR3 protein. The repertoire includes under 2,000,000 distinct CDR3 sequences, around 48% of them detected once, and about 2.1% sits in the top ten. Sample: blood. The receptor set was obtained from a woman between 40 and 55 years old in good health.

This rearrangement joins TRBV7-9 to TRBJ2-7; perhaps TRBD2 as D (6 bases). This CDR3 region has 17 residues. V lost 5 bases and J 0 bases, leaving 20 bases between the germline ends. Germline V gene sequence: CDR1 SEHNR, CDR2 FQNEAQ (reference sequence). Written as DNA, the CDR3 is TGTGCCAGCAGCCCCATTCGCCTGGGACTCTCCTCCTACGAGCAGTACTTC. Protein sequence: CASSPIRLGLSSYEQYF.

This clonotype has just a few counts. The V call is TRBV20-1, the J call TRBJ2-3, with 8 bases aligning to TRBD2. V gave up 6 bases and J gave up 3 bases; unmatched junction bases: 5. The CDR3 runs to 13 residues. Germline lookup yields CDR1 DFQATT and CDR2 SNEGSKA (reference sequence). This CDR3 is CSARGGLTDTQYF. Written as DNA, the CDR3 is TGCAGTGCCCGGGGGGGTTTGACAGATACGCAGTATTTT.

This clonotype has a single count. The chain combines TRBV20-1 with TRBJ2-3; tentative D call: TRBD1 (5 bases). The CDR3 has 14 residues. CDR1 is DFQATT and CDR2 is SNEGSKA in the germline V gene (reference sequence). The germline V and J ends were trimmed by 0 bases and 10 bases, with 17 bases remaining between them. The CDR3 DNA sequence: TGCAGTGCTAGAGATAGGGCAGGGCCCGATTCGCAGTATTTT. This gives the protein CSARDRAGPDSQYF.

This clonotype appeared a few times. The CDR3 DNA is TGCAGTGTTCAGCCTGGTAGCGGCACAGATACGCAGTATTTT. Amino acid sequence: CSVQPGSGTDTQYF. The J gene is TRBJ2-3, the V gene TRBV20-1; D possibly corresponds to TRBD2 (5 bases). The CDR3 extends over 14 amino acids. V lost 7 bases, J lost 1 base, and 15 bases lay in between. CDR1 is DFQATT, CDR2 SNEGSKA, per germline (reference sequence).

The gene calls are TRBV7-2 and TRBJ2-1; no reliable D call. V was trimmed by 1 base and J by 11 bases, leaving 18 bases between them. CDR1 and CDR2 from the germline V gene are SGHTA and FQGNSA. The CDR3 runs to 15 residues. CDR3 amino acids: CASSLDLVVFYKQFF. In DNA, the CDR3 is TGTGCCAGCAGCTTAGACCTCGTTGTATTCTATAAGCAGTTCTTC.

The sample holds a few counts of this clonotype. The chain couples TRBV4-1 to TRBJ2-6, with unresolved D. The germline V gene encodes CDR1 MGHRA and CDR2 YSYEKL. Between the trimmed V and J ends, which lost 1 base and 0 bases, there was a span of 7 bases. This CDR3 spans 16 amino acids. CDR3 DNA sequence: TGCGCCAGCAGCCAAGGGTTTGGCTCTGGGGCCAACGTCCTGACTTTC. Translating it yields CASSQGFGSGANVLTF.

This sequence joins TRBV11-1 and TRBJ2-4, with unresolved D. The CDR3 totals 14 residues. V lost 5 bases, J lost 6 bases, and 14 bases lay in between. In germline, CDR1 is SGHAT, CDR2 FQDESV (reference sequence). The CDR3: CASSHLGKGNIQYF. CDR3 sequence (DNA): TGTGCCAGCAGCCACCTTGGTAAAGGAAACATTCAGTACTTC.

The rearrangement joins TRBV4-1 to TRBJ2-1; weak D call: TRBD2 (6 bases). Trimming removed 3 bases from V and 0 bases from J, with 9 bases in between. Germline CDR1 reads MGHRA; CDR2 reads YSYEKL. The CDR3 contains 15 residues. CDR3 sequence reads: CASSQSGVSYNEQFF. The CDR3 bases are TGCGCCAGCAGCCAGTCGGGGGTCTCCTACAATGAGCAGTTCTTC.

This clonotype appeared once. This rearrangement joins TRBV20-1 to TRBJ2-5, with D perhaps matching TRBD2 (6 bases). Deletions cut 2 bases from V and 2 bases from J, with 12 bases between. The CDR3 loop spans 14 amino acids. In germline, CDR1 is DFQATT, CDR2 SNEGSKA (reference sequence). The CDR3 region is CSARIPGLQETQYF. The CDR3 DNA follows: TGCAGTGCTAGAATCCCGGGACTGCAAGAGACCCAGTACTTC.

V is TRBV11-2 and J is TRBJ2-7, with 10 nucleotides matching TRBD2. The germline gives CDR1 SGHAT, CDR2 FQNNGV. This CDR3 has 15 amino acids. J was trimmed by 5 bases and V by 3 bases; bases with no gene match: 7. CDR3 in DNA: TGTGCCAGCAGCTTGCAACTAGCGGGGAGCGACGAGCAGTACTTC. Translating it yields CASSLQLAGSDEQYF.